The clone carrying this T cell receptor beta chain occurred many times. No antigen is known for it. TCRdb used MiXCR to reprocess the 5' RACE reads, holding one entry per CDR3 protein. The profile covers about 200,000 distinct CDR3 sequences, with roughly 10% appearing a single time and around 3.3% taken by the ten largest. This record comes from a study of T-cell memory formation after mild COVID-19. General study results and limits: Mainly CM and EM harbored the contracting CD4+ clones; mainly EMRA harbored the CD8+ ones. Some responding clones appeared in pre-infection memory, suggesting cross-reactive memory joined. Clones that contracted from day 15 to 85 were balanced CD4/CD8, while later expanders leaned CD4+.

Sample: PBMCs or a T cell subset sorted from them (not recorded which). This receptor was taken from a young man who had mild COVID-19 (a few samples of this study predate the infection). Cell type and time point are not known.

The DNA for the CDR3 is TGTGCCAGCAGTTACTCTCGAGGGCAGTACGAGCAGTACTTC. Its translation is CASSYSRGQYEQYF. The chain recombines TRBV6-5 with TRBJ2-7; maybe TRBD2 (5 bases). The CDR3 contains 14 residues. V shed 0 bases and J shed 4 bases, with 10 bases lying between them. The germline V gene encodes CDR1 MNHEY and CDR2 SVGAGI.